This TCR beta chain emerged from a study of T cell responses to AZD1222 COVID-19 vaccine. On the study more broadly: Both about-4-week and about-12-week second-dose recipients were combined.

Study-wide points: Regions 160-218 and 743-854 held dominance among vaccine-associated CD4 TCRs, which spanned spike. Clonal diversity was possibly underestimated; the donors were predominantly white British and more often female.

V lost 5 bases and J 8 bases, leaving 21 bases between the germline ends. The CDR3 loop spans 15 amino acids. Looked up from germline, CDR1 is SEHNR and CDR2 is FQNEAQ (reference sequence). Comments on this clone: The antigen is undetermined.

Sequencing was performed with immunoSEQ multiplex PCR; in TCRdb, only in-frame clones are kept and a portion is missing. The sample consists of about 99,000 clones, 93% of them appearing once. This specimen was peripheral blood, taken on day 0 of AZD1222 vaccination. The chain links TRBV7-9 to TRBJ1-2; D is uncertain. The receptor was derived from an adult in good health. This chain's CDR3 is CASSPLVAGDTGYTF. The CDR3 coding sequence is TGTGCCAGCAGCCCCCTTGTGGCAGGCGACACCGGCTACACCTTC.